Following are 2 T cell receptor beta chains from one sample sequenced in a study of blood T cell repertoires in COVID-19. TCRdb's copy holds only in-frame clones and misses some; the assay was immunoSEQ multiplex PCR. The table has around 180,000 clones, around 74% seen once. Sequenced material: peripheral blood. These receptors all stem from a woman at least 80 years old with acute or convalescent COVID-19.

J is TRBJ2-5 and V is TRBV7-3; D is ambiguous. CDR3 length: 14 amino acids. CDR1 SGHTA and CDR2 FQGTGA come from the germline V gene. Trimming cost V 5 bases and J 0 bases, with 10 bases left between them. The CDR3 nucleotides are TGTGCCAGCAGCCCCGGGTGGAACCAAGAGACCCAGTACTTC. It yields the protein CASSPGWNQETQYF. The full variable domain, completed using reference TRBV7-3 and TRBJ2-5, is GAGVSQTPSNKVTEKGKYVELRCDPISGHTALYWYRQSLGQGPEFLIYFQGTGAADDSGLPNDRFFAVRPEGSVSTLKIQRTERGDSAVYLCASSPGWNQETQYFGPGTRLLVL.

This chain uses TRBV11-2 with TRBJ2-7; D perhaps matches TRBD2 (5 bases). Germline V CDR1 and CDR2: SGHAT, FQNNGV. V was shortened by 5 bases and J by 3 bases, with 23 bases between the two germline ends. CDR3 size: 17 residues. CDR3 protein: CASSLTGRGGRHYEQYF. CDR3 DNA: TGTGCCAGCAGCCTCACTGGACGTGGCGGGCGACACTACGAGCAGTACTTC.